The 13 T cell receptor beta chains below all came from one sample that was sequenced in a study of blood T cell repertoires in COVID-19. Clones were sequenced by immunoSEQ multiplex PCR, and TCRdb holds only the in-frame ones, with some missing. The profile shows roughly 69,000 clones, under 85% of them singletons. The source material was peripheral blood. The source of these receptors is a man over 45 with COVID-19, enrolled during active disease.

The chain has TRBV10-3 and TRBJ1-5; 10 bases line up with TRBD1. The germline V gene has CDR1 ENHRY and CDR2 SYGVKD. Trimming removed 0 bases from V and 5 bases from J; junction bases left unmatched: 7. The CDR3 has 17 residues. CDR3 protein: CAISESTGTGVDQPQHF. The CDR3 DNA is TGTGCCATCAGTGAGTCGACCGGGACAGGGGTTGATCAGCCCCAGCATTTT.

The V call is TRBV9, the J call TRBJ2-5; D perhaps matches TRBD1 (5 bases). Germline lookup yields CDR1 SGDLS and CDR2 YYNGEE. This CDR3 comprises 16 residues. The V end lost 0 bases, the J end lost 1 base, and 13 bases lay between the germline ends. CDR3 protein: CASSVGAGRTQETQYF. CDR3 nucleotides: TGTGCCAGCAGCGTAGGAGCAGGGCGAACCCAAGAGACCCAGTACTTC.

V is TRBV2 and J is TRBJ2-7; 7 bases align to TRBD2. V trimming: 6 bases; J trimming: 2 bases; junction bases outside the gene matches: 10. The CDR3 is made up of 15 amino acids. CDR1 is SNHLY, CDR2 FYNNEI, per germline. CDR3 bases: TGTGCCAGCAGGCCGAGAGCGGGACCACCCTACGAGCAGTACTTC. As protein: CASRPRAGPPYEQYF.

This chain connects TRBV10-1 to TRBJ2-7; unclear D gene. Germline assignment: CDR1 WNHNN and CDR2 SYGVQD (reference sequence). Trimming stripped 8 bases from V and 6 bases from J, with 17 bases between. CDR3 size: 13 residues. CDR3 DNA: TGCGCCAGCTCCCCTTATACTCATAGCGAGCAGTACTTC. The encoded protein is CASSPYTHSEQYF.

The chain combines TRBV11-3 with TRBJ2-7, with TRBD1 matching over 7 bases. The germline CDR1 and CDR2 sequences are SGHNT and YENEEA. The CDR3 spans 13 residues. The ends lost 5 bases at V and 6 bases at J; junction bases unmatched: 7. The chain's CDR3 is CASSTGTATEQYF. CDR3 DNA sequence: TGTGCCAGCAGCACCGGGACAGCTACCGAGCAGTACTTC. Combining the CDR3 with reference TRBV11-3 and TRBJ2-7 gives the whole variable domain EAGVVQSPRYKIIEKKQPVAFWCNPISGHNTLYWYLQNLGQGPELLIRYENEEAVDDSQLPKDRFSAERLKGVDSTLKIQPAELGDSAVYLCASSTGTATEQYFGPGTRLTVT.

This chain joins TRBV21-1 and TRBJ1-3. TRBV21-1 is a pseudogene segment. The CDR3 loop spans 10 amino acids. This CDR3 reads CASREATIYF. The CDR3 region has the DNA TGTGCCAGCAGAGAGGCCACCATATATTTT.

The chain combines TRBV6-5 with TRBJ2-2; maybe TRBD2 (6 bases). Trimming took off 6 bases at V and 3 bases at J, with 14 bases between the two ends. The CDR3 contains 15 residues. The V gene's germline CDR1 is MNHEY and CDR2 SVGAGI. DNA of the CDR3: TGTGCCAGCAGCTCTAGACCGGGGGACACCGGGGAGCTGTTTTTT. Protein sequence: CASSSRPGDTGELFF.

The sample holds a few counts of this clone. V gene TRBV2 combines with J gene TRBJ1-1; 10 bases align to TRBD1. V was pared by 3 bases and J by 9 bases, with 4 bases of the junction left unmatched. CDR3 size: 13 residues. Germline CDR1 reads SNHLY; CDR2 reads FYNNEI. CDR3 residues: CASSERTGGQAFF. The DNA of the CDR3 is TGTGCCAGCAGTGAGAGGACAGGGGGGCAAGCTTTCTTT.

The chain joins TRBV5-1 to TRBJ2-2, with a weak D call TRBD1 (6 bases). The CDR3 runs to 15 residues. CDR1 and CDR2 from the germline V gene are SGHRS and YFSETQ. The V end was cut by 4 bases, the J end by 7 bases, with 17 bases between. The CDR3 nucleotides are TGCGCCAGCAGCCAACAAACAGGGTCGGGCGGGGAGCTGTTTTTT. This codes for CASSQQTGSGGELFF. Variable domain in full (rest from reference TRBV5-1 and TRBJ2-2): KAGVTQTPRYLIKTRGQQVTLSCSPISGHRSVSWYQQTPGQGLQFLFEYFSETQRNKGNFPGRFSGRQFSNSRSEMNVSTLELGDSALYLCASSQQTGSGGELFFGEGSRLTVL.

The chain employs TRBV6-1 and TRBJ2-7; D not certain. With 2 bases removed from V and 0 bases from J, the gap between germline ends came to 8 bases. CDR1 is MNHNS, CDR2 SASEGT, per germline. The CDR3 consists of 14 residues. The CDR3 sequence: CASSESIVSYEQYF. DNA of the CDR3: TGTGCCAGCAGTGAATCCATAGTCTCCTACGAGCAGTACTTC.

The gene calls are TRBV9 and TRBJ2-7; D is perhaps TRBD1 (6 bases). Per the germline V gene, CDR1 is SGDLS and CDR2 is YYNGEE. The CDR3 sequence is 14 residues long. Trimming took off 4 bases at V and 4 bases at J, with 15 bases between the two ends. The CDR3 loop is CASSPLQGTYEQYF. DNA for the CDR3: TGTGCCAGCAGCCCGCTACAGGGTACTTACGAGCAGTACTTC.

For the CDR3, the DNA is TGTGCCAGCAGCTCCCAGGGAATCCACGAGCAGTACTTC. Its translation is CASSSQGIHEQYF. The chain is built from TRBV13 and TRBJ2-7; possibly TRBD1 for D (5 bases). CDR1 and CDR2 (germline): PRHDT, FYEKMQ (reference sequence). The CDR3 totals 13 residues. Trimming removed 4 bases from V and 5 bases from J, with 12 bases in between. Full variable domain (rest looked up from reference TRBV13 and TRBJ2-7): AAGVIQSPRHLIKEKRETATLKCYPIPRHDTVYWYQQGPGQDPQFLISFYEKMQSDKGSIPDRFSAQQFSDYHSELNMSSLELGDSALYFCASSSQGIHEQYFGPGTRLTVT.

Written as DNA, the CDR3 is TGTGCCAGTTCGACCGCAGGGGTCTCTGGAAACACCATATATTTT. Its protein is CASSTAGVSGNTIYF. V is TRBV19 and J is TRBJ1-3, with TRBD1 as a possible D gene (6 bases). The CDR3 has 15 residues. The germline V gene has CDR1 LNHDA and CDR2 SQIVND (reference sequence). V lost 8 bases and J 0 bases, leaving 14 bases between the germline ends.